This T cell receptor beta chain is from a study of blood T cells in healthy people across ages. With respect to this clonotype: Its matching antigen is unknown.

V gave up 3 bases and J gave up 1 base, with 12 bases separating them. Germline values: CDR1 KGHSH, CDR2 LQKENI. The CDR3 length is 16 residues. Findings and limits, study-wide: Naive T cell percentage and TCR beta diversity correlated strongly. The long-lived group displayed more naive CD4+ cells, plus higher diversity, than the aged donors did. A roughly linear fall in TCR beta diversity per million T cells was seen with increasing age.

Alongside a J-beta primer mix, a sample-barcoded 5' primer served in a second PCR lasting roughly 6 to 11 cycles. TCRdb independently ran MiXCR on the 5' RACE reads; one entry per CDR3 protein. The data show approximately 810,000 distinct CDR3 sequences, more than 25% seen once. Per sample, at least 5.5 micrograms of total RNA were extracted. The chain links TRBV18 to TRBJ1-4; D unclear. Sequenced material: blood. This clonotype was obtained from a woman over 75 in good health. The CDR3 sequence: CASSPGMGRTNEKLFF. The CDR3 DNA reads TGTGCCAGCTCACCGGGCATGGGGAGAACTAATGAAAAACTGTTTTTT.